This TCR beta chain is drawn from a study of breast tumors, draining lymph nodes, adjacent tissues. Comment on this clonotype: The limits of the CDR3 on the DNA are not certain, so only TCRdb's listed CDR3 is given.

TCRdb reanalysed the multiplex PCR reads using MiXCR and keeps one entry per CDR3 protein. The sample lists 180,000 or so distinct CDR3 sequences, about 33% occurring once. Including both end residues, the CDR3 is 17 amino acids long. Germline CDR1 SGHTS, CDR2 YDEGEE. Breast cancer patients provided tissue from their axillary draining lymph nodes. The chain couples TRBV5-8 to TRBJ1-5; the table's D call, TRBD1, was not checked against the DNA. The TCR was taken from a female donor with breast cancer. Some clones in this sample may be carry-over from other donors' samples. Sequencing was carried out using axillary lymph node tissue. CDR3 loop: CASFYICSARTPGAQHF.